Below, 22 T cell receptor beta chains from the same sample are listed, as sequenced in a study of blood T cell repertoires in COVID-19. Produced via immunoSEQ multiplex PCR; TCRdb's table is partial and in-frame only. The repertoire holds approximately 210,000 clones, 83% seen once, with roughly 2.8% in the top ten. Sequencing was performed on peripheral blood. Receptor source: a man between 50 and 59 years old with active or convalescent COVID-19.

The chain employs TRBV5-1 and TRBJ1-4, with 11 bases matching TRBD1. This CDR3 is 15 amino acids long. The trim removed 0 bases at V and 8 bases at J, leaving 3 bases unmatched. Germline CDR1 is SGHRS and CDR2 is YFSETQ. The CDR3 loop reads CASSLGGTGGEKLFF. CDR3 nucleotide sequence: TGCGCCAGCAGCTTGGGAGGGACAGGGGGAGAAAAACTGTTTTTT. Complete variable domain (other parts from reference TRBV5-1 and TRBJ1-4): KAGVTQTPRYLIKTRGQQVTLSCSPISGHRSVSWYQQTPGQGLQFLFEYFSETQRNKGNFPGRFSGRQFSNSRSEMNVSTLELGDSALYLCASSLGGTGGEKLFFGSGTQLSVL.

This rearrangement joins TRBV9 to TRBJ2-7, with 8 bases aligning to TRBD1. CDR3 length: 14 amino acids. Germline-derived CDR1 and CDR2 are SGDLS and YYNGEE. Unmatched junction bases numbered 5, after V lost 4 bases and J lost 2 bases. The CDR3 nucleotides read TGTGCCAGCAGCCAAGGACAGGGTACCTACGAGCAGTACTTC. Translated, it gives CASSQGQGTYEQYF. The entire variable domain, with the rest obtained from reference TRBV9 and TRBJ2-7, is as follows: DSGVTQTPKHLITATGQRVTLRCSPRSGDLSVYWYQQSLDQGLQFLIQYYNGEERAKGNILERFSAQQFPDLHSELNLSSLELGDSALYFCASSQGQGTYEQYFGPGTRLTVT.

The J gene is TRBJ2-1, the V gene TRBV27; 14 nucleotides agree with TRBD2. This CDR3 spans 15 amino acids. V dropped 6 bases and J dropped 8; count of bases not matched to a gene: 6. Germline CDR1 MNHEY, CDR2 SMNVEV (reference sequence). The CDR3, as DNA: TGTGCCAGCAGCCCGACTAGCGGGAGGGCCTATGAGCAGTTCTTC. Protein: CASSPTSGRAYEQFF.

V is TRBV5-6 and J is TRBJ1-4; weak D call: TRBD1 (5 bases). CDR1 and CDR2 (germline): SGHDT, YYEEEE. Deletions cut 2 bases from V and 7 bases from J, with 15 bases between. The CDR3 has 15 amino acids. The chain's CDR3 is CASSFQGSGLEKLFF. In DNA, the CDR3 is TGTGCCAGCAGCTTCCAGGGATCGGGACTTGAAAAACTGTTTTTT.

The genes are TRBV30 and TRBJ1-3; 8 positions agree with TRBD1. The germline V gene has CDR1 GTSNPN and CDR2 SVGIG (reference sequence). V gave up 0 bases and J gave up 0 bases; unmatched junction bases: 1. The CDR3 is 15 residues long. The chain's CDR3 is CAWSVTGGSGNTIYF. CDR3 nucleotide sequence: TGTGCCTGGAGTGTAACAGGGGGCTCTGGAAACACCATATATTTT.

This CDR3 is CASSPVQGLRSNQPQHF. CDR3 coding DNA: TGTGCCAGCTCACCGGTACAGGGGCTTCGAAGCAATCAGCCCCAGCATTTT. This rearrangement joins TRBV18 to TRBJ1-5; 7 positions agree with TRBD1. This CDR3 has 17 residues. Germline values: CDR1 KGHSH, CDR2 LQKENI. With V trimmed by 3 bases and J by 1 base, 9 bases remained unmatched.

The genes are TRBV5-1 and TRBJ2-7; weak D call: TRBD1 (5 bases). Germline CDR1 SGHRS, CDR2 YFSETQ. The CDR3 runs 18 residues. V gave up 0 bases and J gave up 3 bases, with 22 bases separating them. Here the CDR3 DNA reads TGCGCCAGCAGCTTGGATCGACAGCCACTCCACCTAGACTACGAGCAGTACTTC. Translation: CASSLDRQPLHLDYEQYF. Using reference TRBV5-1 and TRBJ2-7 for the parts outside the CDR3, the full variable domain is KAGVTQTPRYLIKTRGQQVTLSCSPISGHRSVSWYQQTPGQGLQFLFEYFSETQRNKGNFPGRFSGRQFSNSRSEMNVSTLELGDSALYLCASSLDRQPLHLDYEQYFGPGTRLTVT.

The V and J genes are TRBV13 and TRBJ2-5; 8 positions match TRBD2. The ends lost 4 bases at V and 6 bases at J; junction bases unmatched: 4. The CDR3 extends over 13 amino acids. Looked up from germline, CDR1 is PRHDT and CDR2 is FYEKMQ (reference sequence). The CDR3 DNA follows: TGTGCCAGCAGCTCGCCGGGGGGGCAGACCCAGTACTTC. Translation: CASSSPGGQTQYF.

The rearrangement links TRBV28 to TRBJ1-4; D uncertain. The CDR3 is 14 amino acids. The germline V and J ends were trimmed by 3 bases and 4 bases, with 9 bases remaining between them. Per the germline V gene, CDR1 is MDHEN and CDR2 is SYDVKM. The DNA for the CDR3 is TGTGCCAGCAGTTTGGTCACGGGTAATGAAAAACTGTTTTTT. Translated, it gives CASSLVTGNEKLFF. Complete variable domain (other parts from reference TRBV28 and TRBJ1-4): DVKVTQSSRYLVKRTGEKVFLECVQDMDHENMFWYRQDPGLGLRLIYFSYDVKMKEKGDIPEGYSVSREKKERFSLILESASTNQTSMYLCASSLVTGNEKLFFGSGTQLSVL.

The rearrangement uses TRBV6-2 or TRBV6-3 and TRBJ2-7, with 8 bases matching TRBD2. The CDR3 runs to 15 residues. The trim removed 2 bases at V and 5 bases at J, leaving 8 bases unmatched. The germline V gene encodes CDR1 MNHEY and CDR2 SVGEGT. Here the CDR3 DNA reads TGTGCCAGCAGTTACCCGCAGCGGGGGATCAACGAGCAGTACTTC. Translated: CASSYPQRGINEQYF.

The rearrangement joins TRBV6-5 to TRBJ2-3; 11 bases are shared with TRBD1. Unmatched junction bases numbered 6, after V lost 9 bases and J lost 4 bases. This CDR3 contains 14 residues. The germline V gene encodes CDR1 MNHEY and CDR2 SVGAGI. The CDR3 coding sequence is TGTGCCAGTGCCCCGGGACAGGGGGCAGATACGCAGTATTTT. It is translated as CASAPGQGADTQYF.

V is TRBV10-2 and J is TRBJ1-2; weak D call: TRBD1 (5 bases). Germline V CDR1 and CDR2: WSHSY, SAAADI. The CDR3 has 16 residues. The V gene lost 0 bases and the J gene lost 7 bases, with 18 bases spanning the gap. The DNA for the CDR3 is TGCGCCAGCAGTGAGTCGATTCTGGCAGGGAAGACTGGCTACACCTTC. Encoded protein: CASSESILAGKTGYTF.

In its sample, this clone was seen once. The chain combines TRBV7-6 with TRBJ2-1; 8 bases match TRBD2. The CDR3 extends over 15 amino acids. V lost 5 bases, J lost 8 bases, and 11 bases stayed unmatched. Germline CDR1 is SGHVS and CDR2 is FNYEAQ. In nucleotides, the CDR3 is TGTGCCAGCAGCCCGACTAGCGCAGGAGTCGATGAGCAGTTCTTC. It yields the protein CASSPTSAGVDEQFF.

The rearrangement joins TRBV5-6 to TRBJ1-6; tentative D call: TRBD1 (5 bases). The CDR3 runs 19 residues. Trimming removed 1 base at V and 0 bases at J, with 17 bases between. Germline loops: CDR1 SGHDT, CDR2 YYEEEE. CDR3 coding DNA: TGTGCCAGCAGCTTGAGCGACAGAGACTTTACCTCCTATAATTCACCCCTCCACTTT. It translates to CASSLSDRDFTSYNSPLHF.

This clone has just a few counts. The chain links TRBV6-5 to TRBJ2-5, with 8 bases lining up with TRBD2. The length of the CDR3 is 15 residues. In germline, CDR1 is MNHEY, CDR2 SVGAGI. With 8 bases clipped from V and 5 bases from J, the junction kept 13 bases outside the gene matches. As DNA, the CDR3 is TGTGCCAGCCGCCTCCAGCGGGAGACGATGGAGACCCAGTACTTC. As protein: CASRLQRETMETQYF.

This clone was recorded a few times. This sequence joins TRBV6-5 and TRBJ1-1, with D unresolved. CDR3 length: 14 amino acids. V dropped 0 bases and J dropped 8 bases, with 13 bases sitting between them. The germline V gene has CDR1 MNHEY and CDR2 SVGAGI. The CDR3 here is CASSYSLSTLEAFF. CDR3 bases: TGTGCCAGCAGTTACTCGCTAAGTACCCTCGAAGCTTTCTTT.

This chain connects TRBV11-2 to TRBJ1-3; perhaps TRBD1 as D (6 bases). V was clipped by 4 bases and J by 2 bases, with 12 bases between them. CDR3 length equals 15 residues. CDR1 is SGHAT, CDR2 FQNNGV, per germline. The CDR3 coding sequence is TGTGCCAGCAGCTACGCCCGGACAGCTGGAAACACCATATATTTT. Translated: CASSYARTAGNTIYF.

This rearrangement joins TRBV19 to TRBJ2-2; 7 bases are a match to TRBD1. Germline CDR1 is LNHDA and CDR2 is SQIVND (reference sequence). The CDR3 contains 14 residues. Unmatched junction bases numbered 5, after V lost 7 bases and J lost 3 bases. CDR3 protein: CASIRTGHTGELFF. The CDR3 bases are TGTGCCAGTATTCGGACAGGACACACCGGGGAGCTGTTTTTT.

The chain has TRBV7-9 and TRBJ2-1; TRBD2 matches at 12 bases. J lost 7 bases, V lost 5 bases, and 12 bases had no gene match. The CDR3 loop spans 17 amino acids. Germline V gene data show CDR1 as SEHNR and CDR2 as FQNEAQ (reference sequence). CDR3 bases: TGTGCCAGCAGCGTCGCTAGCGGGGGGGCCGTCGGGAATGAGCAGTTCTTC. Translation gives CASSVASGGAVGNEQFF.

The gene calls are TRBV10-3 and TRBJ1-3; D perhaps matches TRBD1 (6 bases). The germline CDR1 and CDR2 sequences are ENHRY and SYGVKD. The CDR3 consists of 14 residues. Trimming took 5 bases from V and 4 from J, leaving 12 bases between them. CDR3 DNA sequence: TGTGCCATCAGTTTTACAGGGAACGGAAACACCATATATTTT. Its translation is CAISFTGNGNTIYF.

The chain carries TRBV5-1 and TRBJ2-3, with D possibly TRBD2 on 5 matching bases. Trimming removed 4 bases at V and 4 bases at J, with 19 bases between. CDR1 and CDR2 (germline): SGHRS, YFSETQ. The CDR3 has 16 residues. Here the CDR3 reads CASSPQLAASADTQYF. CDR3 bases: TGCGCCAGCAGCCCCCAGCTAGCAGCCTCGGCAGATACGCAGTATTTT.

The chain has TRBV12-5 and TRBJ2-7, with D tentatively TRBD2 (6 bases). The germline V gene encodes CDR1 LGHNT and CDR2 FRNRAP. The CDR3 is made up of 12 amino acids. The V end lost 7 bases, the J end lost 7 bases, and 14 bases lay between the germline ends. DNA of the CDR3: TGTGCTAGTGCCCGGGACTTCGCTGAGCAGTACTTC. This gives the protein CASARDFAEQYF.